This T cell receptor beta chain is drawn from a study of blood T cell repertoires in COVID-19. Overall study: T cells, B-cell-depleted T cells, or PBMCs provided the cDNA or gDNA that served as material.

This CDR3 contains 13 residues. Trimming removed 5 bases from V and 8 bases from J, with 15 bases in between. Germline V CDR1 and CDR2: SGHAT, FQNNGV. The protocol was immunoSEQ multiplex PCR, while the TCRdb copy is restricted to in-frame clones and leaves out a portion. The sample holds around 250,000 clones, approximately 84% seen once. Participants spanned ages about 18 to 90 years and resided in 20 to 30 US areas. Cohort allocation depended upon clinical history that participants reported. No more than 2 weeks before study entry, exposed participants had met a case of COVID-19. This clone has only a few counts.

Sequences were obtained from PBMCs or T cells enriched from blood (not recorded which). The chain recombines TRBV11-2 with TRBJ1-2; D gene uncertain. This sequence was found in a woman aged 50 to 60 who had been exposed to COVID-19. The CDR3 DNA reads TGTGCCAGCAGCCCCGACACTATAGCGGGCTACACCTTC. This codes for CASSPDTIAGYTF. Using reference TRBV11-2 and TRBJ1-2 for the parts outside the CDR3, the full variable domain is EAGVAQSPRYKIIEKRQSVAFWCNPISGHATLYWYQQILGQGPKLLIQFQNNGVVDDSQLPKDRFSAERLKGVDSTLKIQPAKLEDSAVYLCASSPDTIAGYTFGSGTRLTVV.